This T cell receptor beta chain was obtained from a study of T cell responses to AZD1222 COVID-19 vaccine. Study summary: Whether given at about 4 or about 12 weeks, second doses were pooled.

This CDR3 is 22 amino acids long. Findings and caveats of the study: Every sample of the repertoires postdated the peak T cell response.

Remarks on this clone: Its target is unknown.

The repertoire was sequenced with immunoSEQ multiplex PCR; TCRdb's copy has only in-frame clones and lacks some. Seen here are about 85,000 clones, approximately 87% observed once, and the top ten hold about 7.7%. This clonotype was obtained from an adult in good health. This material consisted of peripheral blood, taken on day 0 of AZD1222 vaccination. The genes are TRBV12-1 and TRBJ2-3; TRBD2 is taken as the D call from the table, unchecked against the DNA. TRBV12-1 is a listed pseudogene. CDR3 nucleotides: TGTGCCAGCAGCTCGAGTCTCTCGGACAGGGAATTGGGACTAGCCCCCACAGATACGCAGTATTTT. Protein product: CASSSSLSDRELGLAPTDTQYF.